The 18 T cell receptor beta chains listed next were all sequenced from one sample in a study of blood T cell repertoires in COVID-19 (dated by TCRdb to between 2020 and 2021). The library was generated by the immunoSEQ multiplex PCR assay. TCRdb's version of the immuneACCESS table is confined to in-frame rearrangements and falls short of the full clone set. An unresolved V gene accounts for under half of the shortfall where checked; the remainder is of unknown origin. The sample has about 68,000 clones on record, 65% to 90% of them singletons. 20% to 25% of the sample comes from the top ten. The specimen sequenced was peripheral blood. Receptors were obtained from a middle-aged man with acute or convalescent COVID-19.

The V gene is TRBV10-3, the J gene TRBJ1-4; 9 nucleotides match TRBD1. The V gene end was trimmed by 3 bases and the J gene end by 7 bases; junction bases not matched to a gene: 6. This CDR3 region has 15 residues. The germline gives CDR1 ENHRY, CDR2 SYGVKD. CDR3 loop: CAISEQGARSEKLFF. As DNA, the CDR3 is TGTGCCATCAGTGAACAGGGGGCAAGGAGTGAAAAACTGTTTTTT.

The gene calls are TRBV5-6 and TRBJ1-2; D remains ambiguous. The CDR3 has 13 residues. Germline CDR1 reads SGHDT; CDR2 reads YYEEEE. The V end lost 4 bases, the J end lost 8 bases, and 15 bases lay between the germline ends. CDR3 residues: CASSLVRGGGYTF. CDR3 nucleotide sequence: TGTGCCAGCAGCCTGGTACGCGGCGGGGGCTACACCTTC.

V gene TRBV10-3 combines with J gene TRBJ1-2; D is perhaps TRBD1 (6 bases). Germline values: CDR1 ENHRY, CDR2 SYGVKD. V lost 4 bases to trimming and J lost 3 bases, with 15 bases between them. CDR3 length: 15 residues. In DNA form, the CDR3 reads TGTGCCATCAGTGCGCCGGACAGCGAACACTATGGCTACACCTTC. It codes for CAISAPDSEHYGYTF.

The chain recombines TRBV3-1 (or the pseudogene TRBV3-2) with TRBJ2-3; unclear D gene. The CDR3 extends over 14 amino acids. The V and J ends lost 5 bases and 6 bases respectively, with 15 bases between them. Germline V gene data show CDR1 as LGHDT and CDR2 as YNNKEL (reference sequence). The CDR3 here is CASSRNPGRDTQYF. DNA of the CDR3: TGTGCCAGCAGCAGAAACCCTGGCCGCGATACGCAGTATTTT.

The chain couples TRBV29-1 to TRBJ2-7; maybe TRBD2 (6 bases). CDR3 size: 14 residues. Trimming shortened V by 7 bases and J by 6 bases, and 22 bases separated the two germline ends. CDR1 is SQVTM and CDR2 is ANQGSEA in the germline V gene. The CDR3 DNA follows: TGCAGCGCCAAACGTATCCGGGACTCTCCCGAGCAGTACTTC. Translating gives CSAKRIRDSPEQYF.

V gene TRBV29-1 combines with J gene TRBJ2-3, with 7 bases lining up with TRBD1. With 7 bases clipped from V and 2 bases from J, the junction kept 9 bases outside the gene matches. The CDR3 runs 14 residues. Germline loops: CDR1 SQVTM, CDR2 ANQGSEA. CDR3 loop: CSAGGTGATDTQYF. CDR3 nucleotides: TGCAGCGCCGGAGGAACAGGGGCCACAGATACGCAGTATTTT.

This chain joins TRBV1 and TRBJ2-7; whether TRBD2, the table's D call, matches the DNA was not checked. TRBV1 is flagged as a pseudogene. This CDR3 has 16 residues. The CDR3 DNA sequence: TGCACCAGCAGCCAAGCCGGTTCAGGAGGGTCCTACGAGCAGTACTTC. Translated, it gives CTSSQAGSGGSYEQYF.

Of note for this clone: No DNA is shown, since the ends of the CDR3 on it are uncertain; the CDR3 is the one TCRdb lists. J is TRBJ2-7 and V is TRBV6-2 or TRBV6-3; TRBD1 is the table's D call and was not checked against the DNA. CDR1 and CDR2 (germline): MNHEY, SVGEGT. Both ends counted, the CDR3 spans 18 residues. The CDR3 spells CASSYFFGAGTGDGEQYF.

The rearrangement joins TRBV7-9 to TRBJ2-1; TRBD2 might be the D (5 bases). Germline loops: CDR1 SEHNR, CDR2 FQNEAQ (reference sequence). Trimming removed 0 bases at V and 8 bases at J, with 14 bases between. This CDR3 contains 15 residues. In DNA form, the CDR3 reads TGTGCCAGCAGCTTAGCGCGGGCTTCGCTGGATGAGCAGTTCTTC. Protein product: CASSLARASLDEQFF.

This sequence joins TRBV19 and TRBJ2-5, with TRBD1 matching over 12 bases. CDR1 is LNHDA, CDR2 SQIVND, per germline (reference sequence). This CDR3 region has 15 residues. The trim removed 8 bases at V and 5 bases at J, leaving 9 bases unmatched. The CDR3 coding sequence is TGTGCCAGTGGAACCGGGACAGGGGGCAAGGAGACCCAGTACTTC. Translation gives CASGTGTGGKETQYF.

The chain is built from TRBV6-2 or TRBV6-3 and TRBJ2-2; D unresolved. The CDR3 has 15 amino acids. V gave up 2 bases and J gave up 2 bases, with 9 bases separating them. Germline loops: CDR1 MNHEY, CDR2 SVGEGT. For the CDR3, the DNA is TGTGCCAGCAGTTACACGCTATCAAACACCGGGGAGCTGTTTTTT. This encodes CASSYTLSNTGELFF.

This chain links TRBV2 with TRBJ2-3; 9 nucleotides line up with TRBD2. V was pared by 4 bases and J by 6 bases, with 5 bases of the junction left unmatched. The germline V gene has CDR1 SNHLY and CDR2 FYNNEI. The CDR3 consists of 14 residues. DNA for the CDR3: TGTGCCAGCAGTGCATGGACTAGCGTTGATACGCAGTATTTT. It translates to CASSAWTSVDTQYF.

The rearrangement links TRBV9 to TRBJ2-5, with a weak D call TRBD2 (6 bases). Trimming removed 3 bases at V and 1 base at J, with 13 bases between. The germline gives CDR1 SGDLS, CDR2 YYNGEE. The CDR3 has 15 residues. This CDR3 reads CASSATEGPQETQYF. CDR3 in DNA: TGTGCCAGCAGCGCAACGGAGGGACCCCAAGAGACCCAGTACTTC.

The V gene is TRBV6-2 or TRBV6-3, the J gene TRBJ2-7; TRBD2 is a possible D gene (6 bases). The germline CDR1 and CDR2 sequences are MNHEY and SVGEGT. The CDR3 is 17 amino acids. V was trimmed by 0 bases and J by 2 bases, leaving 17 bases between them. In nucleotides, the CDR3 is TGTGCCAGCAGTTACTCGACTAGTTCGAGTAAACCCTACGAGCAGTACGTC. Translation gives CASSYSTSSSKPYEQYV.

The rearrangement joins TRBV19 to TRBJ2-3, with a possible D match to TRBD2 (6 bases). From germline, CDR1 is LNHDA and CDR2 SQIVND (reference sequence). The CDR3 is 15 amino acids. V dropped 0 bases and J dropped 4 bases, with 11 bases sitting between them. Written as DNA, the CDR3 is TGTGCCAGTAGTATAGATTCAGGGAGGTCAGATACGCAGTATTTT. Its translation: CASSIDSGRSDTQYF.

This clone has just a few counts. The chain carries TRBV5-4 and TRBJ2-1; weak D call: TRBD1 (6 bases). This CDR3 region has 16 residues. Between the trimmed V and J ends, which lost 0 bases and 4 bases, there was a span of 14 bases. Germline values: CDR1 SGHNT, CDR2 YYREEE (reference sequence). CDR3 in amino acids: CASSLGGTSEYNEQFF. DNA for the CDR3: TGTGCCAGCAGCTTGGGAGGGACATCAGAGTACAATGAGCAGTTCTTC. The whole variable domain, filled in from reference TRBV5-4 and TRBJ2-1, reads ETGVTQSPTHLIKTRGQQVTLRCSSQSGHNTVSWYQQALGQGPQFIFQYYREEENGRGNFPPRFSGLQFPNYSSELNVNALELDDSALYLCASSLGGTSEYNEQFFGPGTRLTVL.

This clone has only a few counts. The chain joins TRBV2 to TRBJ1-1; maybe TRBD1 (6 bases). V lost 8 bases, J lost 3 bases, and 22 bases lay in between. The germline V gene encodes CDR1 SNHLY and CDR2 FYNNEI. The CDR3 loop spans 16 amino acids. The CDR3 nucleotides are TGTGCCAGCCGAACCACCTCCCCTAGGGGGTACACTGAAGCTTTCTTT. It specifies CASRTTSPRGYTEAFF.

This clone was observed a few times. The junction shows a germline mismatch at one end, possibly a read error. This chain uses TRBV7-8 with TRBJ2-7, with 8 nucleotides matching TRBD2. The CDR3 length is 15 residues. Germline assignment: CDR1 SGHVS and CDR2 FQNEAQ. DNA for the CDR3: TGTGCCAGCAGCCTAGCCGGGACTAGCTCCTACGAGCAGTACTTC. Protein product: CASSLAGTSSYEQYF. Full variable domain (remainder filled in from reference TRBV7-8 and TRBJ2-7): GAGVSQSPRYKVAKRGQDVALRCDPISGHVSLFWYQQALGQGPEFLTYFQNEAQLDKSGLPSDRFFAERPEGSVSTLKIQRTQQEDSAVYLCASSLAGTSSYEQYFGPGTRLTVT.